This paragraph reports one T cell receptor beta chain. Its antigen has not been determined. Base qualities were left out, and no much larger clone turns up one base away. This sample was taken from a study of control samples from healthy donors and cancer patients (dated by TCRdb to about 2020). V loses 9 bases of germline sequence and J loses 3 bases, and the interval between the two ends is 10 bases. CDR1 and CDR2 are drawn from the germline V gene: SGHRS, YFSETQ. The CDR3 numbers 12 residues from cysteine through phenylalanine. The entry retains the CDR3 DNA only, 36 bases that are in frame from base 1. The protocol used for the library was the immunoSEQ multiplex PCR assay. TCRdb mirrors the immuneACCESS table, restricted to in-frame sequences. Some clones are absent from its copies; in checked studies, under half trace to an unresolved V gene, and the reason for the others is unknown. Across this sample there are some 130,000 clones, with approximately 89% seen only once. The ten top clones hold over 6.5% of the sample.

Sequenced material: PBMCs. The chain is made from TRBV5-1 and TRBJ2-1, with TRBD1 as a weak D call on 5 bases. This sequence originates from a man aged 45 to 65 with head and neck cancer. The nucleotide sequence is TGCGCCACAAGTGACAGCTACAATGAGCAGTTCTTC. This gives the protein CATSDSYNEQFF.